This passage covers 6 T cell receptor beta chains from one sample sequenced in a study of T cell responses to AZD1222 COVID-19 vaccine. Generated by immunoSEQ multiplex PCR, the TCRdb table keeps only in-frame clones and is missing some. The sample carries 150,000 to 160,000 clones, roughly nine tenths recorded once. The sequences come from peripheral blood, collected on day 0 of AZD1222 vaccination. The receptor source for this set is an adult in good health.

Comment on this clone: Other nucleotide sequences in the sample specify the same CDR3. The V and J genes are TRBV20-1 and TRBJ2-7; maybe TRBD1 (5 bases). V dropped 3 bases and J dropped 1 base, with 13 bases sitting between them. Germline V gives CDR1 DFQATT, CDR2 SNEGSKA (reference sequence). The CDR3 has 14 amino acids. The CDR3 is CSASGRVGSYEQYF. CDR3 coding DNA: TGCAGTGCTAGTGGCAGGGTGGGATCCTACGAGCAGTACTTC.

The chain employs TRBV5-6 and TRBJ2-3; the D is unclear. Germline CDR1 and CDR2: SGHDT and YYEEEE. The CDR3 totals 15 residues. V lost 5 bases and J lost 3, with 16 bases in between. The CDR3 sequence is CASSLAPRGTDTQYF. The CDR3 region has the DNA TGTGCCAGCAGTCTGGCCCCCCGTGGGACAGATACGCAGTATTTT.

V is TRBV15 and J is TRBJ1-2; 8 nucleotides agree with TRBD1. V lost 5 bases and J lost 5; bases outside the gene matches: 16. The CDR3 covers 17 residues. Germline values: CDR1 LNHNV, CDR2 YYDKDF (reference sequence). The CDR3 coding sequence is TGTGCCACCAGCCCCCGAGGCCGATCACAGGGGGTGTATGGCTACACCTTC. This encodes CATSPRGRSQGVYGYTF.

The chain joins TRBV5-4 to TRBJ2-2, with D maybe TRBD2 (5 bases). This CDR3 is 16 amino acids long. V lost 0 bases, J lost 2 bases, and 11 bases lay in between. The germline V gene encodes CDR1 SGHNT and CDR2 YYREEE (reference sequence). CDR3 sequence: CASSLAERRNTGELFF. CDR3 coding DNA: TGTGCCAGCAGCTTGGCCGAGCGGCGAAACACCGGGGAGCTGTTTTTT.

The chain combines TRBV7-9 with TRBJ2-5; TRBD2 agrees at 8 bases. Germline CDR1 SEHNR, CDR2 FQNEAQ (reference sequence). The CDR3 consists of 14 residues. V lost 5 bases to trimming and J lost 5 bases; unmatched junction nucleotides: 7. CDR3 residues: CASSATGRAETQYF. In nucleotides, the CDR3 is TGTGCCAGCAGCGCTACCGGGAGGGCGGAGACCCAGTACTTC.

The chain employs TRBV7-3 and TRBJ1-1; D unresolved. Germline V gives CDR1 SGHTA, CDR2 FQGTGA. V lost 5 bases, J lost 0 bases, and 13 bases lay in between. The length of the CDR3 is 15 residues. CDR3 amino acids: CASSPYTTVNTEAFF. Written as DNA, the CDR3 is TGTGCCAGCAGCCCCTACACCACTGTGAACACTGAAGCTTTCTTT. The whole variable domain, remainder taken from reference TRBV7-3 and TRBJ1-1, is GAGVSQTPSNKVTEKGKYVELRCDPISGHTALYWYRQSLGQGPEFLIYFQGTGAADDSGLPNDRFFAVRPEGSVSTLKIQRTERGDSAVYLCASSPYTTVNTEAFFGQGTRLTVV.